The subject of this entry is one TCR beta chain. Repertoires were generated with immunoSEQ multiplex PCR, while TCRdb's copy carries only in-frame clones and drops some. Of fewer than 350,000 clones in the sample, about nine tenths were seen once. The V and J ends lost 1 base and 2 bases, in that order; junction bases with no gene match: 5. This CDR3 comprises 16 residues. The germline gives CDR1 SGHVS, CDR2 FNYEAQ. This record belongs to a study of blood T cell repertoires in COVID-19. For the study at large: The cDNA or gDNA used as material had been derived from T cells, B-cell-depleted T cells, or PBMCs.

Individuals aged about 18 to 100 years were recruited from around 22 US areas. Cohort placement rested on clinical history that participants reported themselves. Those designated as exposed participants met a COVID-19 case within 2 weeks before study entry. The rearrangement joins TRBV7-6 to TRBJ2-3, with 8 bases matching TRBD2. The sequence was obtained from a woman in her thirties who had been exposed to COVID-19. The sample comprised PBMCs or T cells enriched from blood (not recorded which). The CDR3 reads CASSLGSGSPTDTQYF. For the CDR3, the DNA is TGTGCCAGCAGCTTAGGGAGCGGGAGCCCCACAGATACGCAGTATTTT.